A selection of T cell receptor beta chains follows, all from one sample in a study of T cell changes during pregnancy in multiple sclerosis. Profiled with immunoSEQ multiplex PCR; TCRdb holds only in-frame clones, not every one. The table includes fewer than 70,000 clones, about 89% detected once. Here the sequenced sample was peripheral blood, taken in the first trimester of pregnancy. The receptor set was obtained from a female donor with multiple sclerosis, enrolled in a pregnancy study. Each CDR3 is given with its conserved first and last residue. The order of the fields is D gene, V gene, J gene, CDR3 protein. D genes are given only for firm matches.

D: TRBD1; V: TRBV5-1; J: TRBJ1-3; CDR3: CASSLLTGPSSGNTIYF
D: .; V: TRBV18; J: TRBJ1-1; CDR3: CASSRDKGEPEAFF
D: TRBD1; V: TRBV30; J: TRBJ1-5; CDR3: CAWAITGELAQPQHF
D: TRBD1; V: TRBV19; J: TRBJ1-2; CDR3: CASSPRTGAHGYTF
D: .; V: TRBV27; J: TRBJ1-3; CDR3: CASSLSSAGNTIYF
D: .; V: TRBV18; J: TRBJ2-2; CDR3: CASSPRAPGELFF
D: .; V: TRBV5-1; J: TRBJ1-2; CDR3: CASEPRGERYTF
D: .; V: TRBV9; J: TRBJ1-1; CDR3: CASSVALNTEAFF
D: .; V: TRBV6-5; J: TRBJ1-1; CDR3: CASSLYYNTEAFF
D: TRBD1; V: TRBV6-1; J: TRBJ2-5; CDR3: CASIRQGGETQYF
D: .; V: TRBV2; J: TRBJ2-1; CDR3: CASSEGRTYNEQFF
D: .; V: TRBV15; J: TRBJ1-1; CDR3: CATSSPTRVWTEAFF
D: TRBD2; V: TRBV19; J: TRBJ2-7; CDR3: CASTQPGGPYEQYF
D: .; V: TRBV30; J: TRBJ1-2; CDR3: CAWSVQVHYTF
D: TRBD1; V: TRBV4-2; J: TRBJ1-1; CDR3: CASSQDAGTGGGMNTEAFF
D: .; V: TRBV28; J: TRBJ1-2; CDR3: CASSSGTPTNYGYTF
D: TRBD1; V: TRBV11-3; J: TRBJ2-7; CDR3: CASSFRDRVFNEQYF
D: .; V: TRBV21-1; J: TRBJ2-2; CDR3: CASSKGPPRLNTGELFF
D: TRBD1; V: TRBV19; J: TRBJ1-5; CDR3: CASSDYGTGVPNQPQHF
D: .; V: TRBV11-2; J: TRBJ1-1; CDR3: CASSLGEFRVTEAFF
D: TRBD1; V: TRBV7-6; J: TRBJ2-3; CDR3: CASSSMNRGGQYF
D: .; V: TRBV5-1; J: TRBJ1-1; CDR3: CASSLGRAPEAFF
D: TRBD2; V: TRBV7-9; J: TRBJ2-3; CDR3: CASIAGPTDTQYF
D: TRBD1; V: TRBV11-2; J: TRBJ1-2; CDR3: CASSSVGRQGPNYGYTF
D: TRBD1; V: TRBV10-1; J: TRBJ1-1; CDR3: CASSESFRGSEAFF
D: .; V: TRBV10-3; J: TRBJ1-4; CDR3: CAISWTENEKLFF